The clone carrying this TCR beta chain has a count of ten or more. What it binds is unknown. This sample is drawn from a study of CD8 T cells in ankylosing spondylitis. TCRdb itself ran the 5' RACE reads through MiXCR, one entry per CDR3 protein. Among about 140,000 distinct CDR3 sequences, 7% to 10% were seen once, and the ten largest hold approximately 7%. The CDR3 spans 13 residues. Looked up from germline, CDR1 is SGHTA and CDR2 is FQGNSA. V was pared by 0 bases and J by 5 bases, with 7 bases between. Points from the study as a whole: Clones tied to disease were said to be significantly enriched in matched ankylosing spondylitis synovial fluid. What appeared characteristic of ankylosing spondylitis blood was a TCR beta motif of fewer than ten highly homologous variants.

The sequence was obtained from a male donor with ankylosing spondylitis. Sequencing was carried out using synovial fluid, either unsorted or a sorted T cell fraction (not recorded which). The rearrangement joins TRBV7-2 to TRBJ1-1; D is ambiguous. The CDR3 DNA sequence: TGTGCCAGCAGCTTAGCGCTCAGGACTGAAGCTTTCTTT. The encoded protein is CASSLALRTEAFF.